The 16 T cell receptor beta chains below come from one sample, sequenced in a study of T cells in localized non-small cell lung cancer. Libraries were prepared by immunoSEQ multiplex PCR; TCRdb keeps only in-frame clonotypes and omits some of them. There are 23,000 or so clones in the sample; approximately 88% occur only once, and around 9.9% lies in the top ten. This sample comprised peripheral blood mononuclear cells, obtained before any cancer treatment. Receptor source: a woman aged 40-69 years with stage III lung adenocarcinoma.

The CDR3 sequence is CASSLYGVEQYF. Here the CDR3 DNA reads TGTGCCAGCAGCTTGTACGGGGTCGAGCAGTACTTC. The V call is TRBV7-2, the J call TRBJ2-7; D possibly corresponds to TRBD2 (5 bases). The CDR3 length is 12 residues. The germline V and J ends were trimmed by 3 bases and 6 bases, with 9 bases remaining between them. Germline V gives CDR1 SGHTA, CDR2 FQGNSA.

The chain is built from TRBV27 and TRBJ2-1; 12 nucleotides align to TRBD2. The CDR3 sequence is 17 residues long. With 2 bases clipped from V and 2 bases from J, the junction kept 4 bases outside the gene matches. Per germline, CDR1 MNHEY and CDR2 SMNVEV (reference sequence). CDR3 loop: CASSLRTSGRPYNEQFF. In DNA, the CDR3 is TGTGCCAGCAGTTTAAGAACTAGCGGGAGGCCCTACAATGAGCAGTTCTTC.

A word on this clone: At the DNA level, this CDR3 is encoded by other sequences in the same sample as well. This chain connects TRBV28 to TRBJ2-7; D uncertain. The CDR3 covers 11 residues. V shed 6 bases and J shed 3 bases, with 6 bases lying between them. Germline V gene lookup returns CDR1 MDHEN and CDR2 SYDVKM. CDR3: CASSLRYEQYF. CDR3 nucleotides: TGTGCCAGCAGCCTCCGCTACGAGCAGTACTTC.

V and J are TRBV19 and TRBJ1-3; TRBD1 agrees at 9 bases. V lost 5 bases, J lost 1 base, and 3 bases stayed unmatched. The CDR3 loop spans 15 amino acids. The germline V gene has CDR1 LNHDA and CDR2 SQIVND (reference sequence). In DNA form, the CDR3 reads TGTGCCAGTAGTGGCGGGACAGGGTCTGGAAACACCATATATTTT. Amino acids: CASSGGTGSGNTIYF.

V gene TRBV9 combines with J gene TRBJ2-7; 9 bases align to TRBD1. The CDR3 covers 16 residues. CDR1 SGDLS and CDR2 YYNGEE come from the germline V gene. Trimming cost V 4 bases and J 3 bases; bases outside gene matches: 11. CDR3 in DNA: TGTGCCAGCAGCCTTCCCCCGGGACAGGGCGACTACGAGCAGTACTTC. It is translated as CASSLPPGQGDYEQYF.

The chain is built from TRBV7-8 and TRBJ2-3, with D unresolved. The CDR3 loop spans 13 amino acids. V was shortened by 1 base and J by 2 bases, with 4 bases between the two germline ends. CDR1 and CDR2 from the germline V gene are SGHVS and FQNEAQ. CDR3 coding DNA: TGTGCCAGCAGCTTAGGTCCCACAGATACGCAGTATTTT. As protein: CASSLGPTDTQYF.

The chain is built from TRBV6-5 and TRBJ2-7, with D maybe TRBD2 (6 bases). The germline V gene encodes CDR1 MNHEY and CDR2 SVGAGI. The CDR3 is 13 amino acids. Trimming removed 6 bases at V and 2 bases at J, with 11 bases between. CDR3 DNA sequence: TGTGCCAGCAGCAGGGACTCCGCCTACGAGCAGTACTTC. Its translation: CASSRDSAYEQYF.

The chain is built from TRBV6-5 and TRBJ2-3; 11 nucleotides line up with TRBD2. The V gene's germline CDR1 is MNHEY and CDR2 SVGAGI. V was pared by 0 bases and J by 7 bases, with 6 bases of the junction left unmatched. This CDR3 contains 16 residues. The CDR3 sequence is CASSYSISGRDYTQYF. The DNA of the CDR3 is TGTGCCAGCAGTTACTCGATTAGCGGGAGGGACTATACGCAGTATTTT.

This rearrangement joins TRBV28 to TRBJ1-2; 7 positions agree with TRBD1. Per the germline V gene, CDR1 is MDHEN and CDR2 is SYDVKM. The CDR3 covers 12 residues. V lost 8 bases to trimming and J lost 8 bases; unmatched junction nucleotides: 8. CDR3 loop: CASRDSTRGYTF. The CDR3 DNA sequence: TGTGCCAGCCGGGACAGCACAAGGGGCTACACCTTC.

This chain connects TRBV15 to TRBJ1-2; TRBD1 might be the D (5 bases). Trimming stripped 1 base from V and 2 bases from J, with 8 bases between. From germline, CDR1 is LNHNV and CDR2 YYDKDF (reference sequence). CDR3 length equals 14 residues. The CDR3 coding sequence is TGTGCCACCAGCAGAGCGACAGAGAACTATGGCTACACCTTC. Its translation: CATSRATENYGYTF.

J is TRBJ2-7 and V is TRBV7-9; D might be TRBD1 (5 bases). CDR3 length: 12 residues. The ends were cut back, 8 bases at V and 5 bases at J, with 13 bases in the middle. The germline V gene encodes CDR1 SEHNR and CDR2 FQNEAQ (reference sequence). The CDR3 region has the DNA TGTGCCAGCGTCCAGGGTATCCACGAGCAGTACTTC. Translated, it gives CASVQGIHEQYF.

The chain recombines TRBV4-1 with TRBJ1-1, with D possibly being TRBD1 (5 bases). V shed 1 base and J shed 1 base, with 10 bases lying between them. Germline V lookup: CDR1 MGHRA, CDR2 YSYEKL. The CDR3 runs to 15 residues. The CDR3 nucleotides are TGCGCCAGCAGCCAAGCTGGCAGGGAGAACACTGAAGCTTTCTTT. Residues: CASSQAGRENTEAFF.

The rearrangement uses TRBV6-6 and TRBJ1-5; possible D gene TRBD1, 5 bases. Trimming pared 6 bases from V and 0 bases from J, leaving 15 bases between. CDR1 and CDR2 from the germline V gene are MNHNY and SVGAGI (reference sequence). The CDR3 sequence is 16 residues long. CDR3 amino acids: CASSPGEGFSNQPQHF. The CDR3 DNA is TGTGCCAGCAGCCCCGGTGAGGGGTTTAGCAATCAGCCCCAGCATTTT.

V is TRBV9 and J is TRBJ1-4; 7 nucleotides align to TRBD1. The germline V gene has CDR1 SGDLS and CDR2 YYNGEE. The ends lost 1 base at V and 0 bases at J; junction bases unmatched: 0. This CDR3 spans 15 amino acids. CDR3 loop: CASSVQGATNEKLFF. In DNA, the CDR3 is TGTGCCAGCAGCGTACAGGGGGCAACTAATGAAAAACTGTTTTTT.

This sequence joins TRBV5-1 and TRBJ1-2; 7 bases fit TRBD1. CDR1 is SGHRS and CDR2 is YFSETQ in the germline V gene. The V and J ends lost 0 bases and 0 bases, in that order; junction bases with no gene match: 2. CDR3 length equals 15 residues. As DNA, the CDR3 is TGCGCCAGCAGCTTGGACAGGGGAGCTAACTATGGCTACACCTTC. It codes for CASSLDRGANYGYTF.

The V and J genes are TRBV28 and TRBJ1-4; D unresolved. CDR1 and CDR2 from the germline V gene are MDHEN and SYDVKM. The CDR3 is made up of 18 amino acids. Between the trimmed V and J ends, which lost 4 bases and 5 bases, there was a span of 23 bases. CDR3 nucleotides: TGTGCCAGCAGTTCTCCCCACGCCGCCGGGCCCCAAAATGAAAAACTGTTTTTT. This encodes CASSSPHAAGPQNEKLFF.